The following is a T cell receptor beta chain sequence with its context. Antigen specificity is unknown. This sample is drawn from a study of CD8+ T cells in alopecia areata. At the level of the study: Tofacitinib continued for 6 to 18 months and was then withheld for 6 months.

Overall study results and limits: Lesional scalp exceeded normal scalp in clonality, especially in alopecia totalis/universalis.

In germline, CDR1 is SQVTM, CDR2 ANQGSEA. Trimming shortened V by 5 bases and J by 2 bases, and 16 bases separated the two germline ends. CDR3 length: 14 residues. The sequencing template was cDNA reverse transcribed from extracted RNA. The assay was immunoSEQ multiplex PCR, and TCRdb's table has in-frame clones only and misses some. The sample shows hundreds of thousands of clones, under 70% of them seen only once. This specimen was CD4+ T cells sorted from blood, taken at week 0. V is TRBV29-1 and J is TRBJ2-7; weak D call: TRBD1 (5 bases). This TCR was recovered from a human donor with alopecia areata. In DNA, the CDR3 is TGCAGCGTTCAACCTGGGGCTAGAGCCTACGAGCAGTACTTC. Translated: CSVQPGARAYEQYF.